A single sample is the source of the 19 T cell receptor beta chains below, sequenced in a study of human T cells and chemical hapten exposure. Time point: patch test 1, 2 weeks after DPC sensitization. Treatment defined: therapeutic diphenylcyclopropenone sensitization with weekly scalp DPC. MiXCR, applied by TCRdb to the RACE reads, yields one record per CDR3 protein. The repertoire holds more than 65,000 distinct CDR3 sequences, with 7% to 8% as singletons. Sequenced material: whole blood, taken in connection with sensitization to the hapten diphenylcyclopropenone (DPC). The receptor set was obtained from a woman aged 30 to 39 with alopecia areata. Some clones in this sample may be carry-over from other donors' samples.

There are many counts of this clonotype. J is TRBJ1-4 and V is TRBV6-5; tentative D call: TRBD1 (6 bases). Trimming stripped 4 bases from V and 3 bases from J, with 15 bases between. This CDR3 comprises 16 residues. CDR1 is MNHEY and CDR2 is SVGAGI in the germline V gene. Here the CDR3 reads CASSSPQRGANEKLFF. Here the CDR3 DNA reads TGTGCCAGCAGTTCCCCGCAGAGGGGGGCTAATGAAAAACTGTTTTTT.

The sample holds many counts of this clonotype. CDR3 nucleotides: TGTGCCAGCAGCCCCGGACAGGTAGCCTATGGCTACACCTTC. Translated: CASSPGQVAYGYTF. The rearrangement links TRBV9 to TRBJ1-2, with 7 nucleotides matching TRBD1. Germline V CDR1 and CDR2: SGDLS, YYNGEE. The trim removed 4 bases at V and 4 bases at J, leaving 7 bases unmatched. The CDR3 contains 14 residues.

This clonotype came up many times. This chain uses TRBV18 with TRBJ1-2; unclear D gene. Looked up from germline, CDR1 is KGHSH and CDR2 is LQKENI. The CDR3 spans 16 residues. The V and J ends lost 3 bases and 4 bases respectively, with 18 bases between them. Here the CDR3 reads CASSPLATSEGYGYTF. CDR3 coding DNA: TGTGCCAGCTCACCCCTGGCAACCTCCGAGGGCTATGGCTACACCTTC.

This clonotype was recorded at least ten times. One end of the junction is discordant with germline, which a read error may explain. The rearrangement links TRBV7-7 to TRBJ2-1; no clear D gene. The CDR3 is made up of 14 amino acids. Germline CDR1 SSHAT, CDR2 FNYEAQ (reference sequence). The CDR3 spells CASSLNHGRDEQFF. CDR3 coding DNA: TGTGCTAGCAGCTTGAATCATGGTAGGGATGAGCAGTTCTTC.

At least ten counts were recorded for this clonotype. The chain carries TRBV6-6 and TRBJ2-7; 7 positions match TRBD2. The germline gives CDR1 MNHNY, CDR2 SVGAGI (reference sequence). V dropped 5 bases and J dropped 5; count of bases not matched to a gene: 18. This CDR3 has 17 residues. CDR3 amino acids: CASSQREIAGPGDEQYF. The CDR3 nucleotides read TGTGCCAGCAGTCAACGGGAAATAGCGGGTCCCGGAGACGAGCAGTACTTC.

This clonotype was observed at least ten times. The chain joins TRBV5-1 to TRBJ2-7; no clear D. V gave up 1 base and J gave up 2 bases, with 13 bases separating them. The germline gives CDR1 SGHRS, CDR2 YFSETQ. This CDR3 spans 15 amino acids. CDR3 in DNA: TGCGCCAGCAGCTTGTATTTTGGCGAAACCTACGAGCAGTACTTC. It yields the protein CASSLYFGETYEQYF.

This clonotype was picked up many times. V is TRBV29-1 and J is TRBJ2-3; D may be TRBD2 (5 bases). V lost 6 bases to trimming and J lost 2 bases, with 15 bases between them. Germline-derived CDR1 and CDR2 are SQVTM and ANQGSEA. This CDR3 has 14 residues. Here the CDR3 DNA reads TGCAGCGTCGAGGGTCGCCGTAACACAGATACGCAGTATTTT. It specifies CSVEGRRNTDTQYF.

This clonotype came up many times. At one boundary the junction diverges from the germline segment, which might be a read error. This chain joins TRBV20-1 and TRBJ2-1; a weak D match, TRBD2 (5 bases). This CDR3 is built from 11 residues. The germline V gene has CDR1 DFQATT and CDR2 SNEGSKA (reference sequence). The DNA for the CDR3 is TGCAGTGCTCCCTACACTAGTGGTCTGATCTTC. Its protein is CSAPYTSGLIF.

The chain carries TRBV10-3 and TRBJ1-5, with D possibly being TRBD1 (5 bases). Germline V gene sequence: CDR1 ENHRY, CDR2 SYGVKD. V was shortened by 3 bases and J by 2 bases, with 20 bases between the two germline ends. This CDR3 has 18 residues. The CDR3: CAISEEGSDTGGNQPQHF. For the CDR3, the DNA is TGTGCCATCAGTGAAGAGGGTTCAGATACGGGGGGCAATCAGCCCCAGCATTTT.

The chain employs TRBV21-1 and TRBJ1-2. TRBV21-1 is reported as a pseudogene. The length of the CDR3 is 14 residues. The CDR3: CASTWGRANYGYTF. The DNA for the CDR3 is TGTGCCAGCACCTGGGGAAGAGCTAACTATGGCTACACCTTC.

This clonotype has a handful of counts. CDR3 nucleotides: TGTGCCAGCAGCTTAGGTGGGTCAGAGACCCAGTACTTC. It is translated as CASSLGGSETQYF. The V and J genes are TRBV7-2 and TRBJ2-5; D is uncertain. This CDR3 comprises 13 residues. In germline, CDR1 is SGHTA, CDR2 FQGNSA. Deletions cut 1 base from V and 4 bases from J, with 7 bases between. Complete variable domain (other parts from reference TRBV7-2 and TRBJ2-5): GAGVSQSPSNKVTEKGKDVELRCDPISGHTALYWYRQSLGQGLEFLIYFQGNSAPDKSGLPSDRFSAERTGGSVSTLTIQRTQQEDSAVYLCASSLGGSETQYFGPGTRLLVL.

This clonotype was detected ten times or more. The chain joins TRBV5-1 to TRBJ2-4, with a possible D match to TRBD2 (5 bases). This CDR3 is 15 amino acids long. V lost 6 bases, J lost 2 bases, and 15 bases lay in between. Germline CDR1 reads SGHRS; CDR2 reads YFSETQ. The CDR3: CASTSAGGSKNIQYF. The CDR3 DNA follows: TGCGCCAGCACGTCGGCAGGAGGATCCAAAAACATTCAGTACTTC.

This clonotype was seen only a few times. J is TRBJ2-1 and V is TRBV5-8, with 14 bases aligning to TRBD2. V was clipped by 4 bases and J by 7 bases; unmatched bases: 7. From germline, CDR1 is SGHTS and CDR2 YDEGEE. CDR3 length: 16 amino acids. The CDR3 nucleotides are TGTGCCAGCAGCCTACCGGGACTAGCGGGGGCGAATGAGCAGTTCTTC. It encodes CASSLPGLAGANEQFF.

This clonotype was observed many times. The gene calls are TRBV13 and TRBJ1-1; the D is unclear. Germline lookup yields CDR1 PRHDT and CDR2 FYEKMQ (reference sequence). The CDR3 is 13 residues long. The V gene lost 4 bases and the J gene lost 1 base, with 7 bases spanning the gap. The CDR3: CASSSYKNTEAFF. As DNA, the CDR3 is TGTGCCAGCAGCTCGTACAAGAACACTGAAGCTTTCTTT.

The V call is TRBV20-1, the J call TRBJ1-1, with D possibly matching TRBD1 (6 bases). This CDR3 region has 16 residues. Germline-derived CDR1 and CDR2 are DFQATT and SNEGSKA (reference sequence). Deletions cut 0 bases from V and 1 base from J, with 15 bases between. CDR3 region: CSAREGSGAWNTEAFF. The CDR3 coding sequence is TGCAGTGCTAGAGAAGGCTCAGGGGCCTGGAACACTGAAGCTTTCTTT.

V and J are TRBV29-1 and TRBJ1-4; D is possibly TRBD1 (6 bases). CDR3 size: 14 residues. CDR1 and CDR2 from the germline V gene are SQVTM and ANQGSEA. Trimming left V 5 bases short and J 8 bases short, with 18 bases between. CDR3 loop: CSVLPGRQGEKLFF. The CDR3 nucleotides read TGCAGCGTTCTTCCGGGACGCCAGGGGGAAAAACTGTTTTTT. Full variable domain (remainder filled in from reference TRBV29-1 and TRBJ1-4): SAVISQKPSRDICQRGTSLTIQCQVDSQVTMMFWYRQQPGQSLTLIATANQGSEATYESGFVIDKFPISRPNLTFSTLTVSNMSPEDSSIYLCSVLPGRQGEKLFFGSGTQLSVL.

This clonotype showed up many times. The V and J genes are TRBV13 and TRBJ1-6; D is perhaps TRBD1 (5 bases). Germline CDR1 PRHDT, CDR2 FYEKMQ (reference sequence). V was pared by 5 bases and J by 6 bases, with 11 bases between. This CDR3 is built from 14 residues. CDR3 amino acids: CASSLGTGNSPLHF. The CDR3 coding sequence is TGTGCCAGCAGCCTGGGGACGGGTAATTCACCCCTCCACTTT.

This clonotype was observed at least ten times. The J gene is TRBJ1-3, the V gene TRBV20-1, with D hard to call. The CDR3 consists of 15 residues. Germline loops: CDR1 DFQATT, CDR2 SNEGSKA (reference sequence). Trimming shortened V by 3 bases and J by 4 bases, and 16 bases separated the two germline ends. This CDR3 reads CSASPGGIKGNTIYF. The CDR3, as DNA: TGCAGTGCTAGTCCTGGTGGTATTAAGGGAAACACCATATATTTT.

The rearrangement joins TRBV29-1 to TRBJ2-2, with 13 positions matching TRBD2. V lost 6 bases and J lost 8; bases outside the gene matches: 9. The CDR3 consists of 15 residues. Germline-derived CDR1 and CDR2 are SQVTM and ANQGSEA. The CDR3 region has the DNA TGCAGCGTAGCCGGACTAGCGGGGGTGCAAGGGGAGCTGTTTTTT. Translated: CSVAGLAGVQGELFF.